The clone carrying this T cell receptor (beta chain) is a singleton in its sample. Its target is unknown. Germline trimming cut 5 bases from V and 5 bases from J; bases unmatched to any gene: 9. CDR1 and CDR2 from the germline V gene are SEHNR and FQNEAQ (reference sequence). CDR3 length: 15 residues. These data are taken from a study of OX40 agonist ivuxolimab in advanced cancers. About the research overall: Ivuxolimab doses were 0.01, 0.1, 0.3, 1.5, 3 or 10 mg/kg every 2 weeks. Study-level points and caveats: CD8+ T cells averaged more expanded clones than CD4+. Low normalized T-cell clonal expansion also characterized some of the nonresponders.

Profiled with immunoSEQ multiplex PCR; TCRdb holds only in-frame clones, not every one. The sample yields tens of thousands of clones, 86% seen once. The receptor was isolated from an adult with an advanced solid tumor such as melanoma, head and neck, liver or kidney cancer. Sequences were derived from CD4+ or CD8+ T cells sorted from blood, sampled in a trial of the OX40 agonist ivuxolimab. The chain links TRBV7-9 to TRBJ2-7, with 10 nucleotides matching TRBD1. CDR3 sequence reads: CASSLIGQGDHEQYF. CDR3 in DNA: TGTGCCAGCAGCCTTATAGGACAGGGGGACCACGAGCAGTACTTC.